The following is a T cell receptor beta chain sequence with its context. This sample is part of a study of patients and donors after allogeneic stem cell transplantation. From the RT-PCR reads, TCRdb called clonotypes with MiXCR, one entry per CDR3 protein. The sample holds 150,000 to 250,000 distinct CDR3 sequences, approximately 41% seen once. The CDR3 sequence is 14 residues long. The junction had 7 bases not matched to a gene; V was cut back by 6 bases and J by 6 bases. The sequence was obtained from a human donor who was either an allogeneic HSCT recipient or a stem cell or donor lymphocyte infusion donor (not recorded which). It is not recorded whose cells these are; they may come from a transplant donor. Input material: blood, either unsorted or a sorted T cell fraction (not recorded which). V is TRBV12-3 or TRBV12-4 and J is TRBJ2-2; TRBD1 matches at 7 bases. CDR3: CASSRQGSAGELFF. The CDR3 DNA is TGTGCCAGCAGCCGACAGGGATCGGCCGGGGAGCTGTTTTTT.